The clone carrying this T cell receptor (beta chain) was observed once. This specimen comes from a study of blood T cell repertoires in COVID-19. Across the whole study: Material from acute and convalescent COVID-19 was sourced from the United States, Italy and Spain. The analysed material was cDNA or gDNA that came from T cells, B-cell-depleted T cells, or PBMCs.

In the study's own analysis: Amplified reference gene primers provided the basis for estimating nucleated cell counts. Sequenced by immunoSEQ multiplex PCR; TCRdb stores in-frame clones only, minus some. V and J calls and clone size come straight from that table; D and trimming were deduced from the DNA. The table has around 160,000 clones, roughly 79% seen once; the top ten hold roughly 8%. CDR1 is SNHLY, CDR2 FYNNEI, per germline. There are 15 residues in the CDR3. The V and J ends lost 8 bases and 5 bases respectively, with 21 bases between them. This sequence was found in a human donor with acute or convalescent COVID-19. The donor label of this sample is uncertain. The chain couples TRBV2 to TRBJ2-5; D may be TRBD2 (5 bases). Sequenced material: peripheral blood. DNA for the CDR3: TGTGCCAGCTACCGTGGACTGTTTGGGCGGGAGACCCAGTACTTC. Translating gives CASYRGLFGRETQYF.